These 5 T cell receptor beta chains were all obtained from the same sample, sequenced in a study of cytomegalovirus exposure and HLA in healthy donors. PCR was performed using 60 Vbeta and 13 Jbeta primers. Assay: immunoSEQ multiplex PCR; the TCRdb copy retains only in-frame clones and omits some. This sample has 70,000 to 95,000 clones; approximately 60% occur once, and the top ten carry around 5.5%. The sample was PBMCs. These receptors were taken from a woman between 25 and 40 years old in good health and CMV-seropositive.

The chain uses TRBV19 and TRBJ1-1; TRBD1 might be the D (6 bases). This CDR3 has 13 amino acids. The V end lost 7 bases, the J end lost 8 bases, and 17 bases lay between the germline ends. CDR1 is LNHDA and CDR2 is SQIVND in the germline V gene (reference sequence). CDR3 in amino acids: CASTQRGGREAFF. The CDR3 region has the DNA TGTGCCAGTACCCAGCGGGGGGGCAGAGAAGCTTTCTTT.

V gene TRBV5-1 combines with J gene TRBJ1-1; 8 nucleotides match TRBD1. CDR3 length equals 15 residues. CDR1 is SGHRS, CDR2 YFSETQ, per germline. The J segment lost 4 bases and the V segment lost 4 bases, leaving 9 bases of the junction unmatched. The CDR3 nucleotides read TGCGCCAGCAGCACTGTTGGACAGGGCGGCACTGAAGCTTTCTTT. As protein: CASSTVGQGGTEAFF.

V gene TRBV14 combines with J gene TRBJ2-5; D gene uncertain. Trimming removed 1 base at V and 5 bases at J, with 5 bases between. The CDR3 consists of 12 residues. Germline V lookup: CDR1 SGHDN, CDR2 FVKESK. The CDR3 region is CASSQVRETQYF. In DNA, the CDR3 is TGTGCCAGCAGCCAAGTCCGGGAGACCCAGTACTTC. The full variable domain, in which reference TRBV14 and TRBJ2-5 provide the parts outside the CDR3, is EAGVTQFPSHSVIEKGQTVTLRCDPISGHDNLYWYRRVMGKEIKFLLHFVKESKQDESGMPNNRFLAERTGGTYSTLKVQPAELEDSGVYFCASSQVRETQYFGPGTRLLVL.

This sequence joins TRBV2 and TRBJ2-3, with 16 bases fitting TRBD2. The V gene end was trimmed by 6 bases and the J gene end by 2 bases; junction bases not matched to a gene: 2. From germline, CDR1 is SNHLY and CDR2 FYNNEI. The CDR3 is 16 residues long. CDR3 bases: TGTGCCAGCAGGGGACTAGCGGGGGGGAACACAGATACGCAGTATTTT. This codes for CASRGLAGGNTDTQYF.

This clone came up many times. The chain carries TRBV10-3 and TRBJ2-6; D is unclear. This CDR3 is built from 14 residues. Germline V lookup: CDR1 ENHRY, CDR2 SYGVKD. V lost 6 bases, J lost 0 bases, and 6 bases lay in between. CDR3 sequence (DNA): TGTGCCATCAGGGGCAGCTCTGGGGCCAACGTCCTGACTTTC. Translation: CAIRGSSGANVLTF.